The rows below give T cell receptor beta chains drawn from one sample of a study of T cell repertoires in cytomegalovirus infection. These receptors have no identified antigens. TCRdb called the reads again in MiXCR, with one record for every CDR3 protein. The table lists some 800,000 distinct CDR3 sequences, 25% to 35% of them singletons. This specimen consisted of cultured CD8+ T cells from PBMCs, obtained from culture after CMV antigen stimulation. The receptors come from a human donor in good health (CMV status not recorded). Some clones in this sample may be carry-over from other donors' samples. CDR3s include the opening cysteine and the closing phenylalanine or tryptophan. The order of the fields is CDR3 DNA, CDR3 protein, D gene, V gene, J gene, CDR3 length, clone size. A D gene is named only where the DNA matches it firmly. Clone size is not always given. Where it is, it says once, few, many or a class for expanded clones.

TGTGCCAGCAGTCCTAGCGGGGGGGTCATAGATACGCAGTATTTT,CASSPSGGVIDTQYF,TRBD2,TRBV12-3/TRBV12-4,TRBJ2-3,15,.
TGTGCCAGTAGTCACCTCTCCGACCTTATTTATGGCTACACCTTC,CASSHLSDLIYGYTF,.,TRBV19,TRBJ1-2,15,few
TGTGCCAGCAGTTACCTAACAGGGCGAGTGGGCAATCAGCCCCAGCATTTT,CASSYLTGRVGNQPQHF,.,TRBV6-6,TRBJ1-5,17,few
TGTGCCAGCAGTTATTGGGGACATGGCTACACCTTC,CASSYWGHGYTF,.,TRBV6-5,TRBJ1-2,12,.
TGTGCCAGCAGTGCTAACAGGAAGAGCACAGATACGCAGTATTTT,CASSANRKSTDTQYF,.,TRBV6-2/TRBV6-3,TRBJ2-3,15,.
TGTGCCAGCAGCCAAGGAAGCATGGGGTGGGCGAATGAGCAGTTCTTC,CASSQGSMGWANEQFF,.,TRBV14,TRBJ2-1,16,.
TGCGCCAGCAGCCAAGATGAACAGGGCTACATTCAGTACTTC,CASSQDEQGYIQYF,.,TRBV4-1,TRBJ2-4,14,few
TGTGCCAGCTCACTGAGGAGCGGGGGGAACTCCTACAATGAGCAGTTCTTC,CASSLRSGGNSYNEQFF,TRBD2,TRBV18,TRBJ2-1,17,.
TGTGCCAGCAGTTACTCGTCAATCACGGGACAGAACACTGAAGCTTTCTTT,CASSYSSITGQNTEAFF,.,TRBV6-2/TRBV6-3,TRBJ1-1,17,.
TGTGCCAGCAGCTTAGAGGAGGGGGGCTTCAATCAGCCCCAGCATTTT,CASSLEEGGFNQPQHF,.,TRBV7-6,TRBJ1-5,16,many
TGTGCCAGCATAAACTTCGGGGGGACTAGCGGGGGGTTGGACTACATTCAGTACTTC,CASINFGGTSGGLDYIQYF,TRBD2,TRBV6-1,TRBJ2-4,19,.
TGTGCCAGCAGTTACGGGACAAAGGGCGAGCAGTACTTC,CASSYGTKGEQYF,.,TRBV6-6,TRBJ2-7,13,.
TGTGCCAGCAGTCCCCTTTACGGAGCCAAAAACATTCAGTACTTC,CASSPLYGAKNIQYF,.,TRBV27,TRBJ2-4,15,few
TGTGCCAGCAGTTCAGGGGAAAATCAGCCCCAGCATTTT,CASSSGENQPQHF,.,TRBV27,TRBJ1-5,13,few
TGTACCAGCAGCTTAGGCAGGCTAACTTTCTACAATGAGCAGTTCTTC,CTSSLGRLTFYNEQFF,.,TRBV7-6,TRBJ2-1,16,.
TGTGCCAGCAGCTTAAGGACAGATGTCTACAATGAGCAGTTCTTC,CASSLRTDVYNEQFF,.,TRBV7-9,TRBJ2-1,15,.
TGTGCCAGTACAGGGGCCCCGAACACTGAAGCTTTCTTT,CASTGAPNTEAFF,TRBD1,TRBV12-3/TRBV12-4,TRBJ1-1,13,few
TGTGCCAGCAGCCCAGGGGACCCTGCTCTTCAAGAGACCCAGTACTTC,CASSPGDPALQETQYF,.,TRBV7-9,TRBJ2-5,16,.
TGTGCCAGCAGCTCCCCCGGACAGGGGCCCTACGAGCAGTACTTC,CASSSPGQGPYEQYF,TRBD1,TRBV7-9,TRBJ2-7,15,few
TGCAGCGTTGGACAGGGCGCATCCTACGAGCAGTACTTC,CSVGQGASYEQYF,TRBD1,TRBV29-1,TRBJ2-7,13,few
TGTGCCAGCAGTAACACAGATTTAAATTCACCCCTCCACTTT,CASSNTDLNSPLHF,.,TRBV25-1,TRBJ1-6,14,few
TGTGCCATCAGTGATAGGAGAGACTATGGCTACACCTTC,CAISDRRDYGYTF,.,TRBV10-3,TRBJ1-2,13,.
TGTGCCAGCAGCTTACCGACAGGGAATGGCTACACCTTC,CASSLPTGNGYTF,TRBD1,TRBV7-2,TRBJ1-2,13,many
TGTGCCAGCAGCCCCGGGGGGGATGGGTACGAGCAGTACTTC,CASSPGGDGYEQYF,TRBD2,TRBV7-9,TRBJ2-7,14,few
TGTGCCAGCAGTTTAGGGGGACTGAGCACAGATACGCAGTATTTT,CASSLGGLSTDTQYF,.,TRBV28,TRBJ2-3,15,few
TGTGCCAGCAGCATACACTTGGGACAGGGGCAACAGTACAATGAGCAGTTCTTC,CASSIHLGQGQQYNEQFF,TRBD1,TRBV7-9,TRBJ2-1,18,many
TGTGCCAGCAGCCCAGCTACCCAGGGATTAGCTAACTATGGCTACACCTTC,CASSPATQGLANYGYTF,.,TRBV7-9,TRBJ1-2,17,.
TGTGCCAGCAGTTTAGGGACAGGTGAGCATCAGCCCCAGCATTTT,CASSLGTGEHQPQHF,TRBD1,TRBV27,TRBJ1-5,15,.
TGCAGTGCTAGAGAACTCGGACAGGGGGAGAATTCACCCCTCCACTTT,CSARELGQGENSPLHF,TRBD1,TRBV20-1,TRBJ1-6,16,.
TGTGCCAGTAGTGCCCGATGGCTCGGCTATCCGTACCAAGAGACCCAGTACTTC,CASSARWLGYPYQETQYF,.,TRBV19,TRBJ2-5,18,few
TGTGCCAGCAGCTTAGAGGGGGCCCGCGCAGGAGATACGCAGTATTTT,CASSLEGARAGDTQYF,TRBD1,TRBV7-2,TRBJ2-3,16,.
TGTGCCAGCAGTTACGCGGTAGCGGGGATGGATGAGCAGTTCTTC,CASSYAVAGMDEQFF,TRBD2,TRBV6-8,TRBJ2-1,15,.
TGTGCCATCAGTGATAGACAGGGCCAAGAGACCCAGTACTTC,CAISDRQGQETQYF,TRBD1,TRBV10-3,TRBJ2-5,14,.
TGTGCCAGTAGTATTTATAGAAACAATGAGCAGTTCTTC,CASSIYRNNEQFF,.,TRBV19,TRBJ2-1,13,.
TGTGCCAGCAGGGAGGGACAGGGGGCTCTTGGTGAAGCTTTCTTT,CASREGQGALGEAFF,TRBD1,TRBV6-8,TRBJ1-1,15,.
TGTGCCAGCAGTCAGAAGATTAGCACAGATACGCAGTATTTT,CASSQKISTDTQYF,.,TRBV12-3/TRBV12-4,TRBJ2-3,14,.
TGTGCCAGCAGCGGACAGGGCGATAATTCACCCCTCCACTTT,CASSGQGDNSPLHF,TRBD1,TRBV6-1,TRBJ1-6,14,few
TGTGCCAGCACCTCCGAATTGGACCCTGGGGGAGGCTACACCTTC,CASTSELDPGGGYTF,.,TRBV6-5,TRBJ1-2,15,.
TGTGCCAGCAGTTACTCTGTTTCCGGGACAGCCCGGAACACTGAAGCTTTCTTT,CASSYSVSGTARNTEAFF,TRBD1,TRBV6-5,TRBJ1-1,18,.
TGTGCCAGCAGCTCGCCAGGGGGGAAGGCTGAAGCTTTCTTT,CASSSPGGKAEAFF,TRBD1,TRBV7-9,TRBJ1-1,14,many
TGTGCCACCTTAGCCCCACAAAACCGAGACAATGAGCAGTTCTTC,CATLAPQNRDNEQFF,.,TRBV10-3,TRBJ2-1,15,.
TGTGCCAGCAGTTTAGTGGCAGGGCTGACCGTTGAGCAGTTCTTC,CASSLVAGLTVEQFF,.,TRBV27,TRBJ2-1,15,.
TGTGCCAGCAGCTTAAAGTGGGGCCAAGAGACCCAGTACTTC,CASSLKWGQETQYF,.,TRBV7-6,TRBJ2-5,14,.
TGTGCCAGCAGTTTATCATACAGGGGCCCCAATCAGCCCCAGCATTTT,CASSLSYRGPNQPQHF,TRBD1,TRBV27,TRBJ1-5,16,few
TGTGCCAGCAGCTTAGTCCAGCGGGGGGACAATGAGCAGTTCTTC,CASSLVQRGDNEQFF,TRBD2,TRBV11-2,TRBJ2-1,15,.